This T cell receptor beta chain was sequenced in a study of T cells in Graves' hyperthyroidism and ophthalmopathy. Germline-derived CDR1 and CDR2 are MNHNS and SASEGT. The CDR3 is made up of 14 amino acids. Trimming pared 5 bases from V and 2 bases from J, leaving 12 bases between. Study-level results: Blood also carried most thyroid clonotypes expanded above 0.001.

In this sample, this clonotype turned up many times. Its antigen is not known. Authors of the study amplified TCR beta CDR3 regions from RNA transcripts. HTBI primers were the set used in a first-round RT-PCR of the TCR CDR3. TCRdb processed the multiplex PCR reads anew with MiXCR; each CDR3 protein has one entry. This table has under 450,000 distinct CDR3 sequences, less than 15% appearing once. The rearrangement uses TRBV6-1 and TRBJ1-2; a possible D gene is TRBD1 (5 bases). Sequencing was carried out using blood. This receptor was obtained from a man aged 25 to 40 with Graves' hyperthyroidism that later progressed to Graves' ophthalmopathy. Here the CDR3 reads CASSSRGLNYGYTF. For the CDR3, the DNA is TGTGCCAGCAGTTCCCGGGGGTTAAACTATGGCTACACCTTC.